These 12 T cell receptor beta chains were all obtained from the same sample, sequenced in a study of shared clonotypes between healthy human individuals. Some clones are missing from TCRdb's copy, which holds only in-frame ones; the method was immunoSEQ multiplex PCR. The table includes some 79,000 clones, about 64% detected once. Sequencing was performed on memory CD8+ T cells sorted from blood. Subset denoted: CD45RO+ cells pooled with CCR7-negative TemRA cells. These TCRs come from a man in his thirties or forties in good health.

The V call is TRBV29-1, the J call TRBJ2-6, with D hard to call. Trimming removed 5 bases from V and 0 bases from J, with 8 bases in between. CDR3 length equals 14 residues. From germline, CDR1 is SQVTM and CDR2 ANQGSEA. The CDR3 nucleotides are TGCAGCGTTTACAGTGGCTCTGGGGCCAACGTCCTGACTTTC. Translating gives CSVYSGSGANVLTF.

This clone was seen a handful of times. J is TRBJ2-1 and V is TRBV7-8, with 7 bases lining up with TRBD2. J was trimmed by 8 bases and V by 3 bases; bases with no gene match: 10. CDR3 length: 15 residues. Per the germline V gene, CDR1 is SGHVS and CDR2 is FQNEAQ. This chain's CDR3 is CASSFWGGSLDEQFF. CDR3 nucleotides: TGTGCCAGCAGCTTCTGGGGCGGGAGTTTGGATGAGCAGTTCTTC.

CDR3 sequence (DNA): TGTGCCACCAGCCTCGATCGGTCCTACGAGCAGTACTTC. This gives the protein CATSLDRSYEQYF. The chain carries TRBV15 and TRBJ2-7; D call uncertain. Trimming removed 5 bases from V and 1 base from J, with 9 bases in between. CDR1 LNHNV and CDR2 YYDKDF come from the germline V gene (reference sequence). This CDR3 has 13 amino acids.

This rearrangement joins TRBV13 to TRBJ2-7; 9 positions agree with TRBD2. V lost 5 bases to trimming and J lost 6 bases; unmatched junction nucleotides: 8. Germline CDR1 reads PRHDT; CDR2 reads FYEKMQ (reference sequence). This CDR3 region has 14 residues. The CDR3 loop is CASSNSGSMREQYF. CDR3 sequence (DNA): TGTGCCAGCAGCAATAGCGGGAGTATGCGCGAGCAGTACTTC.

The V call is TRBV9, the J call TRBJ2-1; perhaps TRBD1 as D (6 bases). The CDR3 has 14 residues. Trimming removed 5 bases from V and 5 bases from J, with 14 bases in between. Germline V gives CDR1 SGDLS, CDR2 YYNGEE. The CDR3 sequence is CASSDRLGHNEQFF. As DNA, the CDR3 is TGTGCCAGCAGTGACAGGTTAGGACACAATGAGCAGTTCTTC.

The chain has TRBV5-4 and TRBJ1-1; no reliable D call. The germline V gene encodes CDR1 SGHNT and CDR2 YYREEE (reference sequence). Trimming took off 7 bases at V and 5 bases at J, with 18 bases between the two ends. The CDR3 spans 14 residues. The CDR3 coding sequence is TGTGCCAGCGCCCTTCCAGGCAGGACGACTGAAGCTTTCTTT. Encoded protein: CASALPGRTTEAFF. The whole variable domain, filled in from reference TRBV5-4 and TRBJ1-1, reads ETGVTQSPTHLIKTRGQQVTLRCSSQSGHNTVSWYQQALGQGPQFIFQYYREEENGRGNFPPRFSGLQFPNYSSELNVNALELDDSALYLCASALPGRTTEAFFGQGTRLTVV.

This clone was seen a handful of times. This chain joins TRBV11-2 and TRBJ2-1; D is ambiguous. The V end was cut by 5 bases, the J end by 7 bases, with 9 bases between. CDR1 is SGHAT, CDR2 FQNNGV, per germline. The CDR3 sequence is 12 residues long. The CDR3 DNA is TGTGCCAGCAGCGAGATTAGTAATGAGCAGTTCTTC. Translation gives CASSEISNEQFF.

The V and J genes are TRBV11-1 and TRBJ2-1, with D uncertain. The V end lost 0 bases, the J end lost 0 bases, and 9 bases lay between the germline ends. The CDR3 length is 16 residues. Germline V gene sequence: CDR1 SGHAT, CDR2 FQDESV (reference sequence). Here the CDR3 DNA reads TGTGCCAGCAGCTTAGCGGCGGATTTCTCCTACAATGAGCAGTTCTTC. It yields the protein CASSLAADFSYNEQFF.

The chain employs TRBV14 and TRBJ1-2; D gene unclear. Deletions cut 0 bases from V and 2 bases from J, with 22 bases between. CDR1 and CDR2 from the germline V gene are SGHDN and FVKESK. There are 19 residues in the CDR3. CDR3 protein: CASSQDPRALAAGNYGYTF. DNA of the CDR3: TGTGCCAGCAGCCAAGATCCCCGGGCATTGGCGGCGGGAAACTATGGCTACACCTTC. The variable domain in full, with the rest retrieved from reference TRBV14 and TRBJ1-2, is EAGVTQFPSHSVIEKGQTVTLRCDPISGHDNLYWYRRVMGKEIKFLLHFVKESKQDESGMPNNRFLAERTGGTYSTLKVQPAELEDSGVYFCASSQDPRALAAGNYGYTFGSGTRLTVV.

This rearrangement joins TRBV25-1 to TRBJ2-1; no definite D call. V lost 2 bases and J 12 bases, leaving 14 bases between the germline ends. This CDR3 region has 13 residues. The germline CDR1 and CDR2 sequences are MGHDK and SYGVNS. CDR3 region: CASSEGSLQLQFF. The CDR3 bases are TGTGCCAGCAGTGAAGGAAGTCTTCAATTGCAGTTCTTC.

The chain joins TRBV7-9 to TRBJ2-3, with 8 bases matching TRBD2. This CDR3 spans 17 amino acids. CDR1 is SEHNR, CDR2 FQNEAQ, per germline (reference sequence). Losses at the gene ends were 5 bases for V and 5 bases for J; bases not matched to a gene: 15. CDR3 loop: CASSQLGGELVGDTQYF. CDR3 bases: TGTGCCAGCAGCCAACTCGGGGGGGAGTTAGTCGGAGATACGCAGTATTTT.

This chain uses TRBV5-8 with TRBJ1-4, with D hard to call. Per the germline V gene, CDR1 is SGHTS and CDR2 is YDEGEE. V lost 2 bases and J 6 bases, leaving 5 bases between the germline ends. The CDR3 length is 12 residues. CDR3 sequence: CASSFGDEKLFF. CDR3 nucleotides: TGTGCCAGCAGCTTTGGGGATGAAAAACTGTTTTTT.